This T cell receptor (beta chain) was sequenced in a study of cytomegalovirus exposure and HLA in healthy donors (dated by TCRdb to about 2017). A note on the overall study: An earlier analysis of 587 of the donors reported over 250 Gb of sequence data and approximately 120 million unique TCR beta sequences obtained from around 180 million T cells. Besides the first cohort of hundreds of subjects, a separate validation cohort made up of 120 different subjects was used. Rather than using new phenotypic data, the later analysis identified candidate immune exposures from TCR beta sequences and from how often those sequences occurred across donors. Of the 398 genotyped donors, roughly 85% fell in the genetic ancestry cluster associated with self-reported Caucasian donors. The aim of the study was to test whether cataloging public T cell receptors could identify signatures of past pathogen exposure. An earlier analysis of 587 of the donors used high-throughput TCR beta sequencing to judge whether each TCR beta V gene segment behaved as functional or pseudogenic. Because of strong linkage in the cohort, five DR-DQ haplotypes were treated as single units for association and clustering. Alongside the repertoire data, information on donor age, sex, ethnicity and CMV serostatus was compiled. HLA typing included class I and class II loci at four-digit resolution. To study patterns of TCR occurrence, a later analysis re-analyzed previously published TCR beta repertoires from around 670 donors and added high-resolution HLA genotyping. All discovery cohort repertoires had been generated on a single sequencing platform. To predict cytomegalovirus infection status, the study combined high-throughput TCR immunosequencing, statistical association of individual TCRs with disease status, and machine learning. Using immunosequencing, the study profiled T cell repertoires from some 670 subjects and related those repertoires to cytomegalovirus serostatus. An early release that covered 500 to 800 HLA-typed donors contained around 300 gigabases of sequencing data and 85 million to 100 million unique TCR sequences. Across 300 to 400 genotyped donors of the cohort, an average of roughly 230,000 unique TCR beta nucleotide sequences per donor were sequenced, and roughly 18% of those sequences were non-productive. The number of donors typed differed by locus, with 629-630 for A, B, C, DRB1 and DQB1, around 520 for DQA1, 600 to 610 for DPA1, and around 450 for DPB1. A later genetic analysis used genome-wide SNP genotypes for about 65% of the roughly 700 donors, treating that subset as a discovery cohort. Study-wide conclusions, independent of this receptor: According to the authors, the approach could potentially be generalized to other disease states and immunological phenotypes. Some 16 rarely observed V segments, including chromosome 9 orphons, were excluded from the earlier analysis of approximately 600 of the donors because counts were too low. Sequencing depth was assumed to be roughly uniform across donors in the presence/absence analyses, though that assumption may not hold. A total of fewer than 200 TCR beta chains were listed by the study as associated with cytomegalovirus. A cluster of highly shared sequence variants was judged likely to represent a technical artifact of the sequencing pipeline. Compared with the roughly 670-donor mean, donors in an Asian-associated ancestry cluster had fewer N-insertions in productive TCRs, according to a later genetic analysis. Broadly in line with IMGT annotations, most TCR beta V segments showed up in productive rearrangements about 87% or about 30% of the time in an earlier analysis of about 500 of the donors. An association between a missense DCLRE1C variant and V-gene and J-gene trimming of TCR beta chains was found in a later genetic analysis and replicated in an independent cohort. In both the original and validation cohorts, the classifier was reported to diagnose cytomegalovirus status with high specificity and sensitivity. In vitro tests confirmed that a few of the cytomegalovirus-associated TCR beta chains recognize cytomegalovirus antigens. When HLA alleles, especially DR and DQ, strongly co-occurred, attributing TCR associations to individual alleles was difficult. HLA typing was unavailable for some donors at each locus, so association tests used only the typed subset. In a later analysis, 15,000 to 20,000 TCR beta sequences were associated with specific HLA alleles at a false discovery rate of 0.05. Most TCR sequences were seen in very few donors, while some public TCRs were found in many individuals. A later analysis found that TCR association rates varied across HLA loci, with DRB1 alleles showing the most associated TCRs and HLA-C alleles the fewest. Linkage disequilibrium might explain the correlated functional status among segregating V segments, but an unknown experimental factor could not be ruled out. In a later analysis, several top co-occurrence clusters were reported to appear linked to parvovirus B19, influenza, CMV and Epstein-Barr virus. A further reported finding was that TCR beta sequences accurately predicted the HLA-A and HLA-B alleles for most subjects in the first cohort. Most CMV-associated TCR beta chains appeared to be HLA-restricted in a later analysis, and the HLA associations seemed to be driven largely by CMV exposure. A later analysis found that HLA-associated TCR beta chains were more clonally expanded and had lower generation probabilities than equally common non-associated chains. The only immune exposure information available for the cohort was CMV serostatus. In this cohort, only TCR beta chains were sequenced, and detectable features were limited by the absence of alpha or paired-chain data.

The cohort comprised some 680 healthy bone marrow donors. At the time of sampling, all cohort members were nominally healthy, though unrecorded immune exposures were likely present. The donor tested CMV seropositive and was one of the 289 seropositive cohort members. Each donor provided a peripheral blood sample, and peripheral blood mononuclear cells were used for TCR beta sequencing. Genomic DNA was extracted from the blood cell samples with the Qiagen DNeasy Blood Extraction Kit. Comments on this clone: What antigen it recognizes has not been identified. No quality values exist for individual bases; no much larger clone is one base distant.

Receptors were amplified or captured by the immunoSEQ multiplex PCR assay. A mixture of 60 forward primers for TCR Vbeta segments and 13 reverse primers for TCR Jbeta segments was used in the multiplex PCR. A multiplex PCR assay on genomic DNA amplified the CDR3 region of rearranged TCR beta genes. The Illumina HiSeq System was used to sequence the amplified TCR beta libraries as 87-base-pair reads. From the authors' description of their analysis: A later analysis counted about 76 million unique TCR beta chains across the 670 or so repertoires, and some 12 million of these chains were shared by at least two donors. Raw reads were error-corrected and collapsed into unique sequences by a nearest-neighbor algorithm in which closely related sequences were merged to remove PCR and sequencing errors. V, D and J gene segments were assigned by aligning CDR3 sequences to IMGT reference sequences. For a sequence to be retained, at least a six-nucleotide match to both a V gene segment and a J gene segment was required. Rearrangements were classified as productive when the CDR3 lacked stop codons and remained in frame with V and J, and all other rearrangements were classified as non-productive. Following IMGT convention, CDR3 was defined as the stretch from the second conserved V-encoded cysteine up to the conserved J-encoded phenylalanine. In an earlier analysis of around 540 of the donors, sequences lacking an unambiguous match to a single V gene segment were excluded. In an earlier analysis of more than 500 of the donors, a V segment was called functional when productive rearrangements were above 56.7%, and segregating when the standard deviation between donors exceeded 5%. A statistical classification framework was built for diagnosing cytomegalovirus status from the catalog of TCR beta chain sequences. A later analysis assigned V and J genes by comparing TCR nucleotide sequences with IMGT/GENE-DB human TR gene sequences. The TCRdist pipeline was used in a later analysis to assign CDR3 sequences and most-parsimonious VDJ recombination scenarios. In a later analysis, each TCR beta chain was defined by its CDR3 amino acid sequence together with its V-gene family, and reads without a unique V-gene family were excluded. To address suspected cross-contamination and a sequencing artifact, a later analysis removed some 620 highly shared, low-generation-probability nucleotide sequences. In a later analysis, a clonal expansion index was calculated for each public chain from normalized within-repertoire ranks of inferred template counts. In a later analysis, generation probabilities were computed using a VDJ recombination model fitted to out-of-frame rearrangements, and the results were checked against IGoR. Hypergeometric tests were used in a later analysis to score TCR-TCR, TCR-HLA and TCR-CMV co-occurrence, with a repertoire-size bias correction applied to the TCR pairs. A later analysis estimated false discovery rates by permuting HLA or CMV assignments 20 times. In a later analysis, co-occurring TCRs were grouped using DBSCAN, and TCRdist sequence similarity was added for clustering within HLA-allele-positive subsets. Repertoires with fewer than 30,000 or more than 120,000 public chains, plus five repertoires with anomalous nucleotide sharing, were excluded from co-occurrence clustering. In TCRdb, the immuneACCESS table is reduced to in-frame sequences with V and J assigned. These tables do not hold every clone; where another copy was compared, an unresolved V gene accounts for under half, and the others remain unexplained. That table is the source of V, J and clone size, and D and trimming were worked out from the DNA. The sample data list about 190,000 clones, and roughly 77% of these were observed just once. The leading ten clones occupy over 4% of the sample.

This clonotype was obtained from a man under 40 in good health and CMV-seropositive. The sample taken for sequencing was PBMCs.

The nucleotide sequence reads as follows: TGTGCCAGTGCAGTCAGAGATACGCAGTATTTT. Its protein product is CASAVRDTQYF. The sequence links TRBV19 to TRBJ2-3, with the D gene uncertain. Counted from cysteine to phenylalanine, this CDR3 has 11 amino acids. The entry retains the CDR3 DNA only, 33 bases that are in frame from base 1. CDR1 and CDR2 are read off the germline V gene (reference sequence) as LNHDA and SQIVND. Trimming removed 8 bases from V and 5 bases from J, leaving 8 bases between the germline ends.